This T cell receptor (beta chain) is drawn from a study of shared T cell receptors in the human thymus. Libraries were prepared by immunoSEQ multiplex PCR; TCRdb keeps only in-frame clonotypes and omits some of them. The sample includes 500,000 to 550,000 clones, 75% to 80% of them seen just once. CDR1 and CDR2 from the germline V gene are MDHEN and SYDVKM. J was trimmed by 7 bases and V by 5 bases; bases with no gene match: 11. The CDR3 is 16 amino acids. A few counts support this clone. These records were also assigned to another study, of human thymus T cells. That report notes: During corrective heart surgery, resections were taken, and the thymus tissue came from them. Related research described strongly overlapping thymic repertoires in unrelated people.

This sequence joins TRBV28 and TRBJ2-1; 10 nucleotides agree with TRBD2. Input material: thymocytes. The TCR sequence derives from a boy under three years old with a congenital heart defect. This CDR3 is CASSLKREGSRNEQFF. As DNA, the CDR3 is TGTGCCAGCAGTCTCAAGCGGGAGGGCAGCCGGAATGAGCAGTTCTTC.